Detailed here is one T cell receptor beta chain. What it binds is not known. As it was prepared, the TCRbeta library received unique molecular identifiers. TCRdb reprocessed the PCR reads with MiXCR, giving one entry per CDR3 protein. The sample includes 300,000 to 400,000 distinct CDR3 sequences, around 25% of them seen just once. The source of the sample is a study of T-cell reconstitution after alpha-beta-depleted transplantation in children. Study results and caveats: After one year, T-cell counts and TCRbeta diversity mostly came from new T cells. Roughly two months post-transplant, alpha-beta T cells reportedly originated from several hundred graft clones that had expanded.

V trimming: 0 bases; J trimming: 8 bases; junction bases outside the gene matches: 6. The germline CDR1 and CDR2 sequences are MNHEY and SVGEGT. This CDR3 contains 15 residues. The chain carries TRBV6-2 or TRBV6-3 and TRBJ1-2; 10 bases map to TRBD1. The clonotype was recovered from a male patient under 18 who had a stem cell transplant for acute lymphoblastic leukemia, so the T cells may come from the graft donor. The sample consisted of PBMCs, mostly from graft donor cells, taken 180 days after TCRalphabeta/CD19-depleted stem cell transplant. CDR3 amino acids: CASSYSGQGVFGYTF. The CDR3 DNA reads as TGTGCCAGCAGTTACTCTGGACAGGGGGTCTTCGGCTACACCTTC.